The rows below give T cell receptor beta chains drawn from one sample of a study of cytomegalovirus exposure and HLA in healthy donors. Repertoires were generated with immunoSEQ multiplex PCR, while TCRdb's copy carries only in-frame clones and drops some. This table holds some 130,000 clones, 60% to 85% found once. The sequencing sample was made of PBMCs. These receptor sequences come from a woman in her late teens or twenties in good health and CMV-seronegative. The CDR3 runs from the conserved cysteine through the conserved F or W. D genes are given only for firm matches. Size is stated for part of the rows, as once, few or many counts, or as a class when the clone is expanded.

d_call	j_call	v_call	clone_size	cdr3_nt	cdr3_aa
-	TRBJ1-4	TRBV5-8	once	TGTGCCAGCAGCTCTATCAGCGCGACGGGTGAAAAACTGTTTTTT	CASSSISATGEKLFF
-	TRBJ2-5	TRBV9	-	TGTGCCAGCAGCCCGATCCAGGACACAGAGACCCAGTACTTC	CASSPIQDTETQYF
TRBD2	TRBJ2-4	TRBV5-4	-	TGTGCCAGCAGCTTGGAACTAGCGGGAAGCATTCAGTACTTC	CASSLELAGSIQYF
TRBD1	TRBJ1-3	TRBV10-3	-	TGTGCCATCAGTGAAGCAGGGGGCGCGAGAAACACCATATATTTT	CAISEAGGARNTIYF
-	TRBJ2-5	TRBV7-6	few	TGTGCCAGCACCTTTACGCAGGGTGGCCAAGAGACCCAGTACTTC	CASTFTQGGQETQYF
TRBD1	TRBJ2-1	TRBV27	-	TGTGCCAGCAGTTTAACCGGGACAGACAATGAGCAGTTCTTC	CASSLTGTDNEQFF
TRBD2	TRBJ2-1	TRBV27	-	TGTGCCAGCAGGGAAGCGGGAAGCTCCTACAATGAGCAGTTCTTC	CASREAGSSYNEQFF
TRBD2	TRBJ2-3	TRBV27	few	TGTGCCAGCAGTTTCGGGAGGGGAGATACGCAGTATTTT	CASSFGRGDTQYF
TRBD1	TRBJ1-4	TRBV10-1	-	TGCGCCAGCGACAGGGGAAAAATAAGGGTCTTAGGAAAACTGTTTTTT	CASDRGKIRVLGKLFF
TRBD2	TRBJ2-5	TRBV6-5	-	TGTGCCAGCAGTTACGGGGAGGGTGGGGGGGAGACCCAGTACTTC	CASSYGEGGGETQYF
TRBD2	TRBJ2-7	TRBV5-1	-	TGCGCCAGCAGCTCCGGGACTAGCGGGAGATACGAGCAGTACTTC	CASSSGTSGRYEQYF
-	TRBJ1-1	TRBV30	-	TGTGCCTGGAGTCTCTCAAGGGGGGGGGCAGCTTTCTTT	CAWSLSRGGAAFF
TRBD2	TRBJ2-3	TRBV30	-	TGTGCCTGGTCGGGGACTAGCGGGAGTTGGAGCACAGATACGCAGTATTTT	CAWSGTSGSWSTDTQYF
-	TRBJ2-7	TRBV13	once	TGTGCCAGCAGTTCCGGGGCCTACGAGCAGTACTTC	CASSSGAYEQYF
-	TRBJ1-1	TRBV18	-	TGTGCCAGCTCACGGTCGGGGACTGAAGCTTTCTTT	CASSRSGTEAFF
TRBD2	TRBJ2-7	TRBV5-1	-	TGCGCCAGCAGCTTGGCCGCGGGCCTAGCGGGTTTGAGGGATTACGAGCAGTACTTC	CASSLAAGLAGLRDYEQYF
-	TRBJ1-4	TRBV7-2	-	TGTGCCAGCAGCTTAGCGGGCAGGGGTAATGAAAAACTGTTTTTT	CASSLAGRGNEKLFF
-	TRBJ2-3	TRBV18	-	TGTGCCAGCTCACCACTGCCCCAGGGTCCTGCAGATACGCAGTATTTT	CASSPLPQGPADTQYF
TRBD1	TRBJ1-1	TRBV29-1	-	TGCAGCGTTGAAGGACAGGGGACCCCAATGGGAGCTTTCTTT	CSVEGQGTPMGAFF
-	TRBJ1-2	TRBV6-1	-	TGTGCCAGCCGCTCGACTGGGTTATCGGCTAGCGCCTTC	CASRSTGLSASAF
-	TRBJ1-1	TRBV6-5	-	TGTGCCACCTCCCCCGGCGGCTCGCGCGCTTTCTTT	CATSPGGSRAFF
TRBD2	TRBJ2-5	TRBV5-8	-	TGTGCCAGCAGCTTGGGCGGGGCTAGCGGGATTGAAGAGACCCAGTACTTC	CASSLGGASGIEETQYF
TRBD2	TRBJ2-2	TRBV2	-	TGTGCCAGCAGTCGGACTAGCGGGAGAAACACCGGGGAGCTGTTTTTT	CASSRTSGRNTGELFF
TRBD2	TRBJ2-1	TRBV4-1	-	TGCGCCAGCAGCCAAGATCCCCGGGGGGTGGGGCAGTTCTTC	CASSQDPRGVGQFF
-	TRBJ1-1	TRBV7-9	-	TGTGCCAGCAGCTTCCTACAGGGTAGCACTGAAGCTTTCTTT	CASSFLQGSTEAFF
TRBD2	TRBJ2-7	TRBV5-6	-	TGTGCCAGCAGCTTAACCGGGACTAGCGGGAGATTTGGCGACGAGCAGTACTTC	CASSLTGTSGRFGDEQYF
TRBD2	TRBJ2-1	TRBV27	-	TGTGCCAGCAGTTCCCCCAGACTAGCGTCCCGCTCCTACAATGAGCAGTTCTTC	CASSSPRLASRSYNEQFF
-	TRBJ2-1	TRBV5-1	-	TGCGCCAGCAGCAAAGGCAATCTGGGCCATGAGCAGTTCTTC	CASSKGNLGHEQFF
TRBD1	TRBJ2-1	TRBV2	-	TGTGCCAGCAACTCCGGGACAGGGTACAATGAGCAGTTCTTC	CASNSGTGYNEQFF
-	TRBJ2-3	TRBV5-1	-	TGCGCCAGCAGCTTTACAGGGCTCGATACGCAGTATTTT	CASSFTGLDTQYF
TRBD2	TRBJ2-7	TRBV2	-	TGTGCCAGCAATTATCGCGGGGGCTCCTACGAGCAGTACTTC	CASNYRGGSYEQYF
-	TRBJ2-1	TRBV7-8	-	TGTGCCAGCAGCTTACCCGGGTCTTTCAATGAGCAGTTCTTC	CASSLPGSFNEQFF
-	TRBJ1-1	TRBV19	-	TGTGCCAGTAGACCGATCGACGGAGAGAACACTGAAGCTTTCTTT	CASRPIDGENTEAFF
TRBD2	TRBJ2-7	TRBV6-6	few	TGTGCCTCCTCAGATGGGGCGGGAGGAGGGGAGCAGTACTTC	CASSDGAGGGEQYF
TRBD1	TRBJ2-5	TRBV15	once	TGTGCCACCAGCAGAGCCCCCGACAGGGAAGAGACCCAGTACTTC	CATSRAPDREETQYF
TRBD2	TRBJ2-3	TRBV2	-	TGTGCCAGCAGTGAAGCAGGGACTAGCGGGATGACAGATACGCAGTATTTT	CASSEAGTSGMTDTQYF
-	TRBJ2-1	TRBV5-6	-	TGTGCCAGCGGGTGGGTTACTAACAATGAGCAGTTCTTC	CASGWVTNNEQFF
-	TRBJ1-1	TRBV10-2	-	TGCGCCAGCTCCATGAACACTGAAGCTTTCTTT	CASSMNTEAFF
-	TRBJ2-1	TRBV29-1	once	TGCAGCGTTGAAGGGGGAGGAGGCTACAATGAGCAGTTCTTC	CSVEGGGGYNEQFF
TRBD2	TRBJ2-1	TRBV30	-	TGTGCCTGGAGTGATTGGACTAGCGGGAGGCAGGAGCAGTTCTTC	CAWSDWTSGRQEQFF
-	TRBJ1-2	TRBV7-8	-	TGTGCCAGCAGCCCATCCATACAGGGATGGTATGGCTACACCTTC	CASSPSIQGWYGYTF
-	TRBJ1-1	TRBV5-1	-	TGCGCCAGCAGCTTAAACGGACAGATGAACACTGAAGCTTTCTTT	CASSLNGQMNTEAFF
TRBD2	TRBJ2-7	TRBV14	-	TGTGCCAGCAGCCAAGACGGTTTCCTAGCGGGATCCTCCTACGAGCAGTACTTC	CASSQDGFLAGSSYEQYF
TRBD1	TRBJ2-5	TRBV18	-	TGTGCCAGCTCACCACCAGGGGGCCCCCAAGAGACCCAGTACTTC	CASSPPGGPQETQYF
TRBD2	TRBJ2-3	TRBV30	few	TGTGCCTGTCGCCTGGGGGGGAGAATAGATACGCAGTATTTT	CACRLGGRIDTQYF
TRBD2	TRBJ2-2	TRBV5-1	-	TGCGCCAGCAGCTCAGGGACTAGCGGGAGATCCGGGGAGCTGTTTTTT	CASSSGTSGRSGELFF
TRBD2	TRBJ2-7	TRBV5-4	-	TGTGCCAGCAGCAACTATGAGGGACTAGCGGAGTACGAGCAGTACTTC	CASSNYEGLAEYEQYF
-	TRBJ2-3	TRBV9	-	TGTGCCAGCAGCTTCAGCGGCAGAGCAACAGATACGCAGTATTTT	CASSFSGRATDTQYF